This T cell receptor (beta chain) appears in the sequencing data of a study of blood T cell repertoires in COVID-19. Individuals aged about 18 to 95 years were recruited from fewer than 25 US areas. This CDR3 region has 13 residues. CDR1 and CDR2 from the germline V gene are MNHEY and SVGAGI. J was trimmed by 7 bases and V by 7 bases; bases with no gene match: 9. The assay was immunoSEQ multiplex PCR, and TCRdb's table has in-frame clones only and misses some. The sample lists approximately 280,000 clones; 85% to 90% were seen once. Sequencing was performed on PBMCs or T cells enriched from blood (not recorded which). V is TRBV6-5 and J is TRBJ1-2; 7 bases map to TRBD1. This receptor was obtained from a young woman with acute COVID-19. In nucleotides, the CDR3 is TGTGCCAGCAATACACAGGGGAAGCGTGGCTACACCTTC. It codes for CASNTQGKRGYTF.